The clone carrying this TCR beta chain was seen more than once but under ten times. Its antigen is not identified. The junction departs from germline at one end; a sequencing error may be responsible. This sample is part of a study of identical twins. Germline V lookup: CDR1 DFQATT, CDR2 SNEGSKA (reference sequence). This CDR3 is 16 amino acids long. The study's findings and limits: Diverse VJ usage suggested most zero-insertion clonotypes were not invariant T cells.

TCRdb ran MiXCR on the 5' RACE reads and lists one entry per CDR3 protein. The table includes around 1.7 million distinct CDR3 sequences, 32% detected once. Sample: cord blood. The source is a newborn girl in good health. The chain is built from TRBV20-1 and TRBJ2-3; TRBD1 aligns across 7 bases. DNA of the CDR3: TGCAGTGATAGAAAGGGACAAGACAGGGCCACAGATACGCAGTATTTT. This gives the protein CSDRKGQDRATDTQYF.